This TCR beta chain comes out of a study of T cells in Graves' hyperthyroidism and ophthalmopathy. The overall study: Pretreatment peripheral blood was obtained at initial diagnosis.

This clonotype was seen a handful of times. What was amplified from RNA transcripts were TCR beta CDR3 regions. The TCR CDR3 was amplified in a first-round RT-PCR using the HTBI primer set. TCRdb passed the multiplex PCR reads through MiXCR, listing each CDR3 protein once. The sample yields under 400,000 distinct CDR3 sequences, about 15% seen once. The V segment lost 2 bases and the J segment 8 bases; nucleotides outside the gene matches: 7. CDR3 size: 14 residues. The patients, who ranged from 18 to 65 in age, presented with newly diagnosed hyperthyroidism lasting under 2 months. The sequenced sample consisted of blood. The receptor was isolated from a woman between 18 and 30 years old with Graves' hyperthyroidism that later progressed to Graves' ophthalmopathy. V is TRBV12-3 or TRBV12-4 and J is TRBJ1-2, with 8 bases aligning to TRBD1. As DNA, the CDR3 is TGTGCCAGCAGTTTAAGATCCAGGGGGCTGGGCTACACCTTC. Translated: CASSLRSRGLGYTF.